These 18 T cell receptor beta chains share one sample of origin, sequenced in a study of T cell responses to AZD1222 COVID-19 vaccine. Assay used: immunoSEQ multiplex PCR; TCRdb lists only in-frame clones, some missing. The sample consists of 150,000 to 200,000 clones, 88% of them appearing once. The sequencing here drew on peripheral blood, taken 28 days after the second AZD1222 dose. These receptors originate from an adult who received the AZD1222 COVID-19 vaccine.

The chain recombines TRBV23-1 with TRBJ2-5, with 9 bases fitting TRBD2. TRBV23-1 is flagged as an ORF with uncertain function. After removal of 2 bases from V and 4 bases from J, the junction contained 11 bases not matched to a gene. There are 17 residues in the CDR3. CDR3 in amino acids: CASSQGLAGRGGETQYF. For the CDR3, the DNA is TGCGCCAGCAGTCAAGGGCTAGCGGGAAGGGGGGGAGAGACCCAGTACTTC.

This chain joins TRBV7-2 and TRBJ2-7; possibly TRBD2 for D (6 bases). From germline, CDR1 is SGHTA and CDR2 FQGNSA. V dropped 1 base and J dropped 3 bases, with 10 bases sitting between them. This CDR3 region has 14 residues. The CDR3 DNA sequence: TGTGCCAGCAGCTTAGGCGGGATGAACTACGAGCAGTACTTC. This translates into CASSLGGMNYEQYF.

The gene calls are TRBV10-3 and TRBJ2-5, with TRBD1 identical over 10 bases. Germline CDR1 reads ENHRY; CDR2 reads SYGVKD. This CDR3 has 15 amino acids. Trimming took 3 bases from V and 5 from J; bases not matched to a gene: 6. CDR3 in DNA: TGTGCCATCAGTGACTCGGACAGGGGGTGGGAGACCCAGTACTTC. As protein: CAISDSDRGWETQYF.

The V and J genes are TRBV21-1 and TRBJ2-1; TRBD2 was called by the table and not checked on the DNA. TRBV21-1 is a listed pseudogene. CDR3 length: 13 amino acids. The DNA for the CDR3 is TGTGCCAGCAGCCCTTTTCCCTACAATGAGCAGTTCTTC. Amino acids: CASSPFPYNEQFF.

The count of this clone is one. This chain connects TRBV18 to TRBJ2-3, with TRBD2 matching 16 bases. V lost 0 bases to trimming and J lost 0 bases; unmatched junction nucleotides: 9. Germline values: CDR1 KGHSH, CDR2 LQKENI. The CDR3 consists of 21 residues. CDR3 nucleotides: TGTGCCAGCTCACCACCGTCCAAGGGACTAGCGGGAGGGACTAGCACAGATACGCAGTATTTT. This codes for CASSPPSKGLAGGTSTDTQYF.

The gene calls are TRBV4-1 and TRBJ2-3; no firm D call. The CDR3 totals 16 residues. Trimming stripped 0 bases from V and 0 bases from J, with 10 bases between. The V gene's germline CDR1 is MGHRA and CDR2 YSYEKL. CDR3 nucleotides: TGCGCCAGCAGCCAAGATCCGAACCCAAGCACAGATACGCAGTATTTT. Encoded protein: CASSQDPNPSTDTQYF.

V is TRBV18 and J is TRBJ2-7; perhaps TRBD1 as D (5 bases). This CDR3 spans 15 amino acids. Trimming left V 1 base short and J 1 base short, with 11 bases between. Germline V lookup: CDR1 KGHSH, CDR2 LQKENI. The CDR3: CASSPQDRTSYEQYF. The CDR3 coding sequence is TGTGCCAGCTCACCACAAGACAGAACTTCCTACGAGCAGTACTTC.

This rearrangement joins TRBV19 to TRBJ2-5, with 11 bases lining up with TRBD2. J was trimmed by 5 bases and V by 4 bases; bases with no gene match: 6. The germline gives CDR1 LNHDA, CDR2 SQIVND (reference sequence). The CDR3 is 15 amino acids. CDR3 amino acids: CASSKLAGVGETQYF. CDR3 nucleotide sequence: TGTGCCAGTAGTAAACTAGCGGGAGTAGGTGAGACCCAGTACTTC. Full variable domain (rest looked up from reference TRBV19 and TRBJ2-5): DGGITQSPKYLFRKEGQNVTLSCEQNLNHDAMYWYRQDPGQGLRLIYYSQIVNDFQKGDIAEGYSVSREKKESFPLTVTSAQKNPTAFYLCASSKLAGVGETQYFGPGTRLLVL.

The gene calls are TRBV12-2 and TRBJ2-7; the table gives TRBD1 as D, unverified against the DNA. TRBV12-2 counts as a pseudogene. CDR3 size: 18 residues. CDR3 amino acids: CASRLAKDSYNDSYEQYF. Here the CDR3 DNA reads TGTGCAAGTCGCTTAGCGAAAGATTCGTACAACGACTCCTACGAGCAGTACTTC.

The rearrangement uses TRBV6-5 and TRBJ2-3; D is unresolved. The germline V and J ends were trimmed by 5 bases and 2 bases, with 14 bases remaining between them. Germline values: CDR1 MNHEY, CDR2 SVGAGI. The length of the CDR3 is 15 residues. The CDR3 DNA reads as TGTGCCAGCAGTCCACCCTTGAGAAACACAGATACGCAGTATTTT. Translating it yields CASSPPLRNTDTQYF.

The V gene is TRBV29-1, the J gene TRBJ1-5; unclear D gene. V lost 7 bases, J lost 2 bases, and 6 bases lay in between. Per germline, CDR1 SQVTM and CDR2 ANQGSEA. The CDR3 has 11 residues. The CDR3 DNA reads TGCAGCGGCGGGGGCAATCAGCCCCAGCATTTT. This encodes CSGGGNQPQHF.

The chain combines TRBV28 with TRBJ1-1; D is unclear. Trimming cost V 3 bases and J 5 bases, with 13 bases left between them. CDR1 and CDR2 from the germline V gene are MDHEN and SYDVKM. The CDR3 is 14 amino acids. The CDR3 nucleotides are TGTGCCAGCAGTTTGGGAGGGAGGCGGACTGAAGCTTTCTTT. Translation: CASSLGGRRTEAFF.

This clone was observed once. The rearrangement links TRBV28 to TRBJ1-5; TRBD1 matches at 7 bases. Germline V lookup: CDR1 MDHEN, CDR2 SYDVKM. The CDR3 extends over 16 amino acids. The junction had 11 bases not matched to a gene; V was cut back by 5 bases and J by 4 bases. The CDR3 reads CASSQGGTGWNQPQHF. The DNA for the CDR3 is TGTGCCAGCAGTCAGGGGGGGACTGGGTGGAATCAGCCCCAGCATTTT.

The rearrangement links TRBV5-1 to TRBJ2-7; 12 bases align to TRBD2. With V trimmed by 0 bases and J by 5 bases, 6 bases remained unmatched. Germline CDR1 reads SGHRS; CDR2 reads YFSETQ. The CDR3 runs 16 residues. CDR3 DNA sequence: TGCGCCAGCAGCTTGGCTCTAGCGGGAGGGTCGGACGAGCAGTACTTC. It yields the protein CASSLALAGGSDEQYF. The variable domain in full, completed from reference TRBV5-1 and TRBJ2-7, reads KAGVTQTPRYLIKTRGQQVTLSCSPISGHRSVSWYQQTPGQGLQFLFEYFSETQRNKGNFPGRFSGRQFSNSRSEMNVSTLELGDSALYLCASSLALAGGSDEQYFGPGTRLTVT.

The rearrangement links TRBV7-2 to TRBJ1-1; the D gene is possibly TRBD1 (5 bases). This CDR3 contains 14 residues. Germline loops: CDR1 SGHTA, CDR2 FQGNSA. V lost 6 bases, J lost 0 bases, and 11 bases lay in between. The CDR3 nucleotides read TGTGCCAGCAGTCCCGGGGGGTTGAACACTGAAGCTTTCTTT. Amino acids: CASSPGGLNTEAFF.

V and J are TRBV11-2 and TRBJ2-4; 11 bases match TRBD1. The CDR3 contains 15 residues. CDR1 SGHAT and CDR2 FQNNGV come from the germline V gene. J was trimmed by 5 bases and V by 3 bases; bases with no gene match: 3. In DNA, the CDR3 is TGTGCCAGCAGCTTTATGGGACAGGGGGAAAACATTCAGTACTTC. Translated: CASSFMGQGENIQYF.

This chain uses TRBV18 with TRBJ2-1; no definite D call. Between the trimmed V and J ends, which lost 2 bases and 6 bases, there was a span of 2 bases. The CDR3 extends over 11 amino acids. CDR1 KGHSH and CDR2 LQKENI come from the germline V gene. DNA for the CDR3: TGTGCCAGCTCACCATTCAATGAGCAGTTCTTC. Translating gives CASSPFNEQFF.

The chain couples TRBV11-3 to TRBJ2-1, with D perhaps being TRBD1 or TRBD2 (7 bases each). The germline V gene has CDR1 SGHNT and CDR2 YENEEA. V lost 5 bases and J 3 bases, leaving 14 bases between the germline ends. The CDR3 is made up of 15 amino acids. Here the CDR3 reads CASSLGRGGYNEQFF. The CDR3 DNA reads TGTGCCAGCAGCCTGGGCAGGGGGGGCTACAATGAGCAGTTCTTC.